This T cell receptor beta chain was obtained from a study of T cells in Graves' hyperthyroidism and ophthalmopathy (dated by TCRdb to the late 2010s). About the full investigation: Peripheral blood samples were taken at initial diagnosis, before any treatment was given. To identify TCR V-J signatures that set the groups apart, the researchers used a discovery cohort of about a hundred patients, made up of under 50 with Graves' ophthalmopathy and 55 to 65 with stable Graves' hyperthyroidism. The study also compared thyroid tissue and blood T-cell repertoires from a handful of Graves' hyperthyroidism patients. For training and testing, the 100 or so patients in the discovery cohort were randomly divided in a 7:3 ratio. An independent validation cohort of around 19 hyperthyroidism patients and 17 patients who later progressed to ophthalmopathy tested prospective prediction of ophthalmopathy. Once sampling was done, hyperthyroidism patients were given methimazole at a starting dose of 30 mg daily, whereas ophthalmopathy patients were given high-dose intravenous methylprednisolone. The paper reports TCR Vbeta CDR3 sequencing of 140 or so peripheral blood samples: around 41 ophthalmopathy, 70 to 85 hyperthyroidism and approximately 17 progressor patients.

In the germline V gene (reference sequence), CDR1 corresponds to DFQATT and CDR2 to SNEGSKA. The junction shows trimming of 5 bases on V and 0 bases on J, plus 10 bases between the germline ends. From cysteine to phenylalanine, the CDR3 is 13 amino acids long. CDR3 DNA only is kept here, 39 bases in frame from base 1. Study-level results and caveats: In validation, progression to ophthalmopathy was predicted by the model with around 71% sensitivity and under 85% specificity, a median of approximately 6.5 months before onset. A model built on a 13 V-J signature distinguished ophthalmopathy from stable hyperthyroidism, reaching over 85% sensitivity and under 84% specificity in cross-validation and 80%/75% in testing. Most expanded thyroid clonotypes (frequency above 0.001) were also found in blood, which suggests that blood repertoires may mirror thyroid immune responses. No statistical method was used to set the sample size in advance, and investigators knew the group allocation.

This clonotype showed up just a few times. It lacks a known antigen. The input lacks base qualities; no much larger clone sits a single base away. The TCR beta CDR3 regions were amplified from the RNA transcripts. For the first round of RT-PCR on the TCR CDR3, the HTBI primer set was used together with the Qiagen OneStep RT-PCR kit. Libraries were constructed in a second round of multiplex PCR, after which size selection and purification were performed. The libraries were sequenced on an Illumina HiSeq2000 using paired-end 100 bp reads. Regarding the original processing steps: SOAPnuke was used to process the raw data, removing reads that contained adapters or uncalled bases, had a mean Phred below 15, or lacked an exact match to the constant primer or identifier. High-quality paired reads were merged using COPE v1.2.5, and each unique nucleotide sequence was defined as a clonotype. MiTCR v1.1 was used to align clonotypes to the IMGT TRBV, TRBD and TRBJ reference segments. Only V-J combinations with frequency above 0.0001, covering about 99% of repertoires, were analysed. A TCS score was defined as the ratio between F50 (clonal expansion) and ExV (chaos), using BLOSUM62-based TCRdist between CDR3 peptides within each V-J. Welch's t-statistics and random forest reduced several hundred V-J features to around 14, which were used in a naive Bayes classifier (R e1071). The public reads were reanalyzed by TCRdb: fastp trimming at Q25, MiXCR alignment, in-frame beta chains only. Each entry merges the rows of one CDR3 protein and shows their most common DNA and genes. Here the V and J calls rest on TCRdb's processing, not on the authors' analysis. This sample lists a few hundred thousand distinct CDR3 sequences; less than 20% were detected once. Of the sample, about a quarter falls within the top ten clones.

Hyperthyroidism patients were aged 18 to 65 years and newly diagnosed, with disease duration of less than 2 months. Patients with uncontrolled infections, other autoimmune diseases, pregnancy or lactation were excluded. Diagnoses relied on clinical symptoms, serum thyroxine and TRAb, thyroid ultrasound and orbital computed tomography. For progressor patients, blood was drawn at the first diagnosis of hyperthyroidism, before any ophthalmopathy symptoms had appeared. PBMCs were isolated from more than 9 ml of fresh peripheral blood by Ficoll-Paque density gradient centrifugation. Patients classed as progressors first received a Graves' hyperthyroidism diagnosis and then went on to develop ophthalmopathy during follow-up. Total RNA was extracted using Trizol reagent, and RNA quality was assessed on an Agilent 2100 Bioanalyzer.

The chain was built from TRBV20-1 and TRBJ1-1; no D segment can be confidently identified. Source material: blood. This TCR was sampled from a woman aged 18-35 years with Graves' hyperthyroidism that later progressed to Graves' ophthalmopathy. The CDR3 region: CSAVIGMNTEAFF. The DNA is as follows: TGCAGTGCTGTTATAGGGATGAACACTGAAGCTTTCTTT.